This is a list of T cell receptor beta chains from one sample in a study of T cell repertoires in cytomegalovirus infection. Using its own MiXCR run on the reads, TCRdb lists one record per CDR3 protein. The table lists some 300,000 distinct CDR3 sequences, about 9.2% of them singletons, with less than 3% in the top ten. The sample was PBMCs. The receptors shown here come from a human donor in good health (CMV status not recorded). Some clones in this sample may be carry-over from other donors' samples. CDR3s include the opening cysteine and the closing phenylalanine or tryptophan. The D gene is left open where the match is weak. A clone size is listed for some rows: how often the clone was seen (once, few, many), or a class if it is expanded.

CSARVHQVGRGYNEQFF	TGCAGTGCTAGAGTACATCAAGTCGGGCGGGGGTACAATGAGCAGTTCTTC	TRBD2	many	TRBV20-1	TRBJ2-1
CSAPTGLARADTQYF	TGCAGTGCTCCGACCGGCCTAGCGCGGGCAGATACGCAGTATTTT	-	-	TRBV20-1	TRBJ2-3
CASHAGNQPQHF	TGTGCCAGTCACGCCGGGAATCAGCCCCAGCATTTT	-	-	TRBV2	TRBJ1-5
CSVRTGSTTEAFF	TGCAGTGTTCGGACAGGCAGCACCACTGAAGCTTTCTTT	TRBD1	-	TRBV20-1	TRBJ1-1
CSAPQGLGAADTQYF	TGCAGTGCTCCCCAGGGGCTAGGGGCCGCAGATACGCAGTATTTT	-	many	TRBV20-1	TRBJ2-3
CASSLTEYGYTF	TGTGCCAGCAGTTTAACAGAATATGGCTACACCTTC	-	many	TRBV28	TRBJ1-2
CSAQETGLKTQYF	TGCAGTGCCCAAGAGACAGGGTTGAAGACCCAGTACTTC	TRBD1	many	TRBV20-1	TRBJ2-5
CASSLSTGGTGELFF	TGTGCCAGCAGCCTCTCGACAGGCGGAACCGGGGAGCTGTTTTTT	-	many	TRBV12-3/TRBV12-4	TRBJ2-2
CSAREAGPEKTQYF	TGCAGTGCTAGAGAGGCGGGCCCCGAGAAGACCCAGTACTTC	-	many	TRBV20-1	TRBJ2-5
CASSYSKASGSYEQYF	TGTGCCAGCAGTTACTCGAAGGCCAGCGGATCCTACGAGCAGTACTTC	-	many	TRBV6-5	TRBJ2-7
CVSNLAGGFGDTQYF	TGTGTCAGCAACCTGGCAGGGGGCTTTGGGGATACGCAGTATTTT	TRBD1	many	TRBV11-1	TRBJ2-3
CASSLDGGDYNEQFF	TGTGCCAGCAGCTTAGACGGGGGGGACTACAATGAGCAGTTCTTC	TRBD2	many	TRBV7-9	TRBJ2-1
CASSSRNPTETQYF	TGTGCCAGCAGTTCCCGTAACCCGACTGAGACCCAGTACTTC	-	many	TRBV6-2/TRBV6-3	TRBJ2-5
CASSPGVNYEQYF	TGTGCCAGCTCACCAGGGGTCAACTACGAGCAGTACTTC	-	-	TRBV18	TRBJ2-7
CASSWVASTGELFF	TGTGCCAGCAGTTGGGTAGCATCCACCGGGGAGCTGTTTTTT	-	many	TRBV12-3/TRBV12-4	TRBJ2-2
CASSPTGTNNEKLFF	TGTGCCAGCAGCCCCACCGGGACGAATAATGAAAAACTGTTTTTT	-	few	TRBV7-2	TRBJ1-4
CASSPRDRLSFEQFF	TGTGCCAGCAGTCCCCGGGACAGATTATCGTTTGAGCAGTTCTTC	TRBD1	many	TRBV28	TRBJ2-1
CASSSLPGTGYTDTQYF	TGTGCCAGCAGCTCACTCCCCGGGACAGGATACACAGATACGCAGTATTTT	TRBD1	many	TRBV7-3	TRBJ2-3
CASSRELGTEAFF	TGTGCCAGCAGCCGCGAGTTGGGAACTGAAGCTTTCTTT	-	many	TRBV11-3	TRBJ1-1
CASSLAGTKYNSPLHF	TGTGCCAGCAGCTTAGCGGGAACAAAATATAATTCACCCCTCCACTTT	-	many	TRBV7-2	TRBJ1-6
CASSQRRSSYNSPLHF	TGTGCCAGCAGCCAGCGCCGAAGCTCCTATAATTCACCCCTCCACTTT	-	many	TRBV7-2	TRBJ1-6
CSAEHRADYGYTF	TGCAGTGCCGAACACCGCGCGGACTATGGCTACACCTTC	-	many	TRBV20-1	TRBJ1-2
CASSWTGGLDTEAFF	TGCGCCAGCAGCTGGACAGGGGGCCTCGACACTGAAGCTTTCTTT	TRBD1	many	TRBV10-2	TRBJ1-1
CASSPGAVSGANVLTF	TGCGCCAGCAGCCCCGGGGCTGTCTCTGGGGCCAACGTCCTGACTTTC	-	many	TRBV4-3	TRBJ2-6
CASSIGLGQYGYTF	TGTGCCAGTAGTATAGGCCTAGGGCAGTATGGCTACACCTTC	-	few	TRBV19	TRBJ1-2
CSARRTGQPQHF	TGCAGTGCTAGAAGGACTGGTCAGCCCCAGCATTTT	-	-	TRBV20-1	TRBJ1-5
CASSYRGRNEKLFF	TGTGCCAGCAGTTACAGGGGGCGGAATGAAAAACTGTTTTTT	TRBD1	-	TRBV6-5	TRBJ1-4
CASSQGYREHEYF	TGTGCCAGCAGCCAAGGGTACAGGGAGCATGAGTACTTC	-	-	TRBV14	TRBJ2-7
CASSYLAQETQYF	TGTGCCAGCAGCTACCTGGCCCAAGAGACCCAGTACTTC	-	many	TRBV12-3/TRBV12-4	TRBJ2-5
CSARDRNGRGTQYF	TGCAGTGCTAGAGATAGGAACGGCAGGGGGACCCAGTACTTC	-	many	TRBV20-1	TRBJ2-5
CASSYGRYEQYF	TGTGCCAGCAGTTACGGACGCTACGAGCAGTACTTC	-	many	TRBV28	TRBJ2-7
CASRRGGNSGNTIYF	TGTGCCAGCCGGAGGGGAGGGAACTCTGGAAACACCATATATTTT	-	many	TRBV28	TRBJ1-3
CAIFGTEKKAKQETQYF	TGTGCCATCTTCGGGACAGAAAAAAAGGCCAAGCAAGAGACCCAGTACTTC	TRBD1	many	TRBV2	TRBJ2-5
CASLRDRVGDTQYF	TGTGCCAGCCTCCGGGACAGGGTTGGAGATACGCAGTATTTT	TRBD1	few	TRBV11-1	TRBJ2-3
CASTPGLQNTEAFF	TGTGCCAGTACCCCCGGACTCCAGAACACTGAAGCTTTCTTT	-	many	TRBV19	TRBJ1-1
CASSQRRTPTNEKLFF	TGCGCCAGCAGCCAAAGAAGGACCCCAACTAATGAAAAACTGTTTTTT	-	many	TRBV4-3	TRBJ1-4
CASSLVFGELFF	TGTGCCAGCAGCTTAGTATTCGGGGAGCTGTTTTTT	-	many	TRBV7-6	TRBJ2-2
CASSQGTGPETQYF	TGTGCCAGCAGCCAAGGGACAGGTCCCGAGACCCAGTACTTC	TRBD1	many	TRBV5-4	TRBJ2-5
CASSQRGTRTGYGYTF	TGTGCCAGCAGCCAAAGAGGGACACGGACAGGGTATGGCTACACCTTC	TRBD1	few	TRBV14	TRBJ1-2
CASSHPRSGGRAYGYTF	TGTGCCAGCAGTCATCCCCGTTCCGGGGGGCGCGCCTATGGCTACACCTTC	-	few	TRBV28	TRBJ1-2
CSAPPGGVNYGYTF	TGCAGTGCCCCCCCTGGGGGGGTTAACTATGGCTACACCTTC	-	many	TRBV20-1	TRBJ1-2
CASSLIGRTGARNQPQHF	TGTGCCAGCAGCTTAATAGGGAGGACAGGGGCCCGCAATCAGCCCCAGCATTTT	TRBD1	many	TRBV7-2	TRBJ1-5
CASGFSPSGLNSPLHF	TGCGCCAGCGGCTTTTCACCCTCGGGACTTAATTCACCCCTCCACTTT	-	many	TRBV5-1	TRBJ1-6
CSARDSKDRGQFGELFF	TGCAGTGCTAGAGATTCAAAAGACAGGGGGCAATTCGGGGAGCTGTTTTTT	TRBD1	-	TRBV20-1	TRBJ2-2
CASSYSASGVKTQYF	TGTGCCAGCAGTTACTCGGCTAGCGGGGTGAAGACCCAGTACTTC	TRBD2	many	TRBV6-2/TRBV6-3	TRBJ2-5
CASSQDRPPRARETQYF	TGTGCCAGCAGCCAAGATCGGCCCCCCCGGGCACGAGAGACCCAGTACTTC	-	few	TRBV14	TRBJ2-5
CASSPLSGPGVDTQYF	TGTGCCAGCAGTCCGCTCTCCGGCCCTGGGGTAGATACGCAGTATTTT	-	many	TRBV2	TRBJ2-3
CASSLFTTSGFNEQFF	TGTGCCAGCAGTTTATTTACCACCTCGGGCTTTAATGAGCAGTTCTTC	-	many	TRBV28	TRBJ2-1
CASSSLPGESTGELFF	TGCGCCAGCAGCTCCCTACCAGGGGAGAGCACCGGGGAGCTGTTTTTT	-	-	TRBV5-1	TRBJ2-2
CSAQEGTVATDTQYF	TGCAGTGCCCAGGAAGGGACGGTAGCTACAGATACGCAGTATTTT	-	few	TRBV20-1	TRBJ2-3
CASSPAFGQPQHF	TGTGCCAGCAGTCCTGCGTTTGGTCAGCCCCAGCATTTT	-	many	TRBV2	TRBJ1-5
CASSTGFGTDTQYF	TGTGCCAGCAGTACAGGGTTTGGCACAGATACGCAGTATTTT	-	many	TRBV2	TRBJ2-3
CASSFRRGANTEAFF	TGTGCCAGCAGCTTCCGTCGGGGGGCAAACACTGAAGCTTTCTTT	-	many	TRBV7-8	TRBJ1-1
CATSLDSYSYGYTF	TGTGCCACCAGCTTAGACAGCTATAGTTATGGCTACACCTTC	-	many	TRBV15	TRBJ1-2
CASSVTGPGGYTF	TGTGCCAGCAGTGTGACAGGTCCGGGGGGCTACACCTTC	-	few	TRBV6-5	TRBJ1-2
CASSPFPGGTAREDTQYF	TGTGCCAGCAGTCCTTTCCCGGGGGGTACGGCCCGCGAGGATACGCAGTATTTT	TRBD2	-	TRBV28	TRBJ2-3